Detailed here is one T cell receptor beta chain. Germline V gene sequence: CDR1 SGHAT, CDR2 FQNNGV. The junction had 0 bases not matched to a gene; V was cut back by 1 base and J by 0 bases. CDR3 size: 15 residues. This record comes from a study of T cell changes during pregnancy in multiple sclerosis. The method was immunoSEQ multiplex PCR; TCRdb's version includes in-frame clones alone and lacks a portion of them. The sample holds 69,000 or so clones, 85% to 95% seen once. The origin of this receptor is a female donor with multiple sclerosis, enrolled in a pregnancy study. J is TRBJ1-1 and V is TRBV11-2; 9 nucleotides align to TRBD1. The sequenced sample was peripheral blood, obtained before pregnancy. The CDR3: CASSLGTGVNTEAFF. The CDR3 nucleotides read TGTGCCAGCAGCTTAGGGACAGGGGTGAACACTGAAGCTTTCTTT.